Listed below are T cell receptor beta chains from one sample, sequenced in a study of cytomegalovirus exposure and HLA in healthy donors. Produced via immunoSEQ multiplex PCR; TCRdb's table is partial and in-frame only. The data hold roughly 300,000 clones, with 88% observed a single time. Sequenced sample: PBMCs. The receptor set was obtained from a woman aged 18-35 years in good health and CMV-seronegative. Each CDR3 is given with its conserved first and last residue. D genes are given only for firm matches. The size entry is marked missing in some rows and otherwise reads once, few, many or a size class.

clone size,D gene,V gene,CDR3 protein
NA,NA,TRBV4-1,CASSQDFGLGPLAFF
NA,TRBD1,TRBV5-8,CASPDDRGGEKLFF
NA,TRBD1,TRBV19,CASSIGQASSGNTIYF
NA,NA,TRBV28,CASSFGPGRDSPLHF
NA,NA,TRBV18,CASSPPQHYGYTF
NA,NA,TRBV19,CASSIGPTEAFF
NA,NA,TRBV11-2,CASSLPWTSQETQYF
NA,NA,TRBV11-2,CASSSQARPYEQYF
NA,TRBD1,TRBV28,CASSTPGTGRPNEQYF
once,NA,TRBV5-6,CASSVSGWGETQYF
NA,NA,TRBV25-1,CASSELRDLNTGELFF
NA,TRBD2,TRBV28,CASSGLAGREQYF
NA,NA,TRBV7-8,CASSPLRSGELFF
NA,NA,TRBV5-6,CASSLIRGENTEAFF
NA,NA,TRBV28,CASNEKSRTNEKLFF
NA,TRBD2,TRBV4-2,CASSQIAGGETQYF
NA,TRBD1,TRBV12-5,CASGLPTPGTGSSGANVLTF
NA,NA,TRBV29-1,CSVGGPAEAFF
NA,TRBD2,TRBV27,CASSPSLAGLRDEQYF
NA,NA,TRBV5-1,CASSLSGRAGELFF
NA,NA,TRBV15,CATSREGGGGYEQYF
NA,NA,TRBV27,CASSPTWSSYEQYF
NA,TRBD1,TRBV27,CASSSRTGRQQYF
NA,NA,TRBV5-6,CASSLGGRTEETQYF
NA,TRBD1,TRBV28,CASTLGGQAYEKLFF